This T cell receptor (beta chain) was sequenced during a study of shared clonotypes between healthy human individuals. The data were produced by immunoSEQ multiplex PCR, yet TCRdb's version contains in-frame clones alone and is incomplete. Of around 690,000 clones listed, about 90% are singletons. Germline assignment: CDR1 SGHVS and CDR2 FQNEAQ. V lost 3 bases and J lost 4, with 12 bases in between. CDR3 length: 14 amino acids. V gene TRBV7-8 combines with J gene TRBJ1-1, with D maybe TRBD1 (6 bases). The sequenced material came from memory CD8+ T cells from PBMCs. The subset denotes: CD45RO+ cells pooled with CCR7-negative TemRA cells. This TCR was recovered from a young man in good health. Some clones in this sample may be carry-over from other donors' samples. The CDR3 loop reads CASSFRDKTTEAFF. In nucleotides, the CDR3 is TGTGCCAGCAGCTTCCGGGACAAGACCACTGAAGCTTTCTTT.